The clone carrying this T cell receptor (beta chain) has at least ten counts. What it binds is unknown. RNA transcripts served as the template for amplifying TCR beta CDR3 regions. With the HTBI primer set, the TCR CDR3 went through a first round of RT-PCR. TCRdb ran MiXCR on the multiplex PCR reads and lists one entry per CDR3 protein. Of around 300,000 distinct CDR3 sequences listed, approximately 14% are singletons. Germline V gene lookup returns CDR1 DFQATT and CDR2 SNEGSKA (reference sequence). The CDR3 has 12 amino acids. For the diagnoses, clinical symptoms, serum thyroxine and TRAb, thyroid ultrasound and orbital computed tomography were used. The data belong to a study of T cells in Graves' hyperthyroidism and ophthalmopathy. On the study more broadly: Peripheral blood was collected at initial diagnosis, before any treatment. Study observations and caveats: Ophthalmopathy was distinguished from stable hyperthyroidism by 13 V-J signatures. Blood also contained most expanded thyroid clonotypes above 0.001.

The sequenced sample was blood. This clonotype originated in a woman aged 25-40 years with Graves' hyperthyroidism. This chain joins TRBV20-1 and TRBJ1-1, with TRBD1 matching 9 bases. CDR3 nucleotide sequence: TGCAGGGGGACAGGGATGAACACTGAAGCTTTCTTT. This sequence encodes CRGTGMNTEAFF.